A selection of T cell receptor beta chains follows, all from one sample in a study of blood T cell repertoires in COVID-19. The method was immunoSEQ multiplex PCR; TCRdb's version includes in-frame clones alone and lacks a portion of them. This table holds about 230,000 clones, 65% to 90% found once. Sequenced sample: peripheral blood. These TCRs come from a woman aged 40-49 years who had recovered from COVID-19. CDR3s include the opening cysteine and the closing phenylalanine or tryptophan. The order of the fields is V gene, CDR3 length, D gene, clone size, J gene, CDR3 protein, CDR3 DNA. D genes are given only for firm matches. Rows may omit the clone size; those that give it use once, few, many or a size class.

TRBV18,13,.,.,TRBJ2-3,CASSPGGPDTQYF,TGTGCCAGCTCACCAGGGGGCCCAGATACGCAGTATTTT
TRBV6-1,12,.,.,TRBJ1-4,CASSTGLEKLFF,TGTGCCAGCAGCACAGGTCTTGAAAAACTGTTTTTT
TRBV12-3/TRBV12-4,13,.,.,TRBJ1-6,CASSLRVESPLHF,TGTGCCAGCAGTTTACGTGTAGAATCACCCCTCCACTTT
TRBV6-5,14,.,.,TRBJ1-5,CASILADSNQPQHF,TGTGCCAGCATTTTAGCAGATAGCAATCAGCCCCAGCATTTT
TRBV9,12,.,.,TRBJ1-2,CASSFGPYGYTF,TGTGCCAGCAGCTTTGGCCCCTATGGCTACACCTTC
TRBV5-1,14,.,few,TRBJ1-4,CASSQGHTNEKLFF,TGCGCCAGCAGCCAAGGACATACTAATGAAAAACTGTTTTTT
TRBV4-1,16,.,.,TRBJ2-6,CASSYGMGSGANVLTF,TGCGCCAGCAGCTACGGGATGGGATCTGGGGCCAACGTCCTGACTTTC
TRBV4-3,18,TRBD2,.,TRBJ2-3,CASSQDWSSGGSTDTQYF,TGCGCCAGCAGCCAAGATTGGTCTAGCGGGGGGTCCACAGATACGCAGTATTTT
TRBV6-5,12,.,.,TRBJ1-4,CASSYPGGELFF,TGTGCCAGCAGTTACCCAGGAGGGGAACTGTTTTTT
TRBV9,14,.,.,TRBJ1-2,CASRGGPSAKGYTF,TGTGCCAGCCGAGGGGGACCATCGGCGAAGGGCTACACCTTC
TRBV11-2,15,.,.,TRBJ2-7,CASSSISPSSYEQYF,TGTGCCAGCAGCTCCATATCCCCGAGCTCCTACGAGCAGTACTTC
TRBV6-1,15,.,few,TRBJ1-4,CASSDVQGRNEKLFF,TGTGCCAGCAGTGATGTACAGGGTAGGAATGAAAAACTGTTTTTT
TRBV2,20,TRBD2,.,TRBJ2-1,CASSGLWGLAGPGIYNEQFF,TGTGCCAGCAGTGGTTTATGGGGACTAGCGGGGCCGGGTATATACAATGAGCAGTTCTTC
TRBV5-1,13,TRBD1,once,TRBJ2-1,CASSSSGQIRQFF,TGCGCCAGCAGCTCGTCGGGACAGATCAGGCAGTTCTTC
TRBV29-1,12,.,few,TRBJ1-5,CSVGDTNQPQHF,TGCAGCGTGGGGGACACCAATCAGCCCCAGCATTTT
TRBV2,14,TRBD2,.,TRBJ2-3,CASSERGVGDTQYF,TGTGCCAGCAGTGAGCGGGGGGTTGGGGATACGCAGTATTTT
TRBV10-3,13,TRBD1,.,TRBJ1-4,CAISRQGMEKLFF,TGTGCCATCAGTCGACAGGGAATGGAAAAACTGTTTTTT
TRBV6-5,13,.,once,TRBJ1-6,CASSGQTNSPLHF,TGTGCCAGCAGCGGACAGACTAATTCACCCCTCCACTTT
TRBV28,14,.,many,TRBJ2-7,CALRKSGSAYEQYF,TGTGCCTTGAGGAAGTCCGGATCAGCCTACGAGCAGTACTTC
TRBV6-4,13,TRBD1,once,TRBJ1-5,CASSADRVTSQHF,TGTGCCAGCAGTGCGGACAGGGTCACGTCCCAGCATTTT
TRBV12-2,13,.,.,TRBJ1-4,CASRPSPGEKLFF,TGTGCAAGTCGCCCATCGCCGGGGGAAAAACTGTTTTTT
TRBV7-9,15,.,many,TRBJ1-4,CASSVGSATNEKLFF,TGTGCCAGCAGTGTCGGGAGTGCAACTAATGAAAAACTGTTTTTT